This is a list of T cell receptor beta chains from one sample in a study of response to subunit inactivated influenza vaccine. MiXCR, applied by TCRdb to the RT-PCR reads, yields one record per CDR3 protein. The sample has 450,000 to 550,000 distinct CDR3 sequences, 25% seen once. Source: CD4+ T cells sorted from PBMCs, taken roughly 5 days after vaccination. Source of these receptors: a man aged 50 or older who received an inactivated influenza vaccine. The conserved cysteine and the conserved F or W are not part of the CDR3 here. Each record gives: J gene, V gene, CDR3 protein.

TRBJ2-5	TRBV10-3	AISESQGQETQY
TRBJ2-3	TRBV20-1	SVWAGGFRAADTQY
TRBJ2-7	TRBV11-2	ASSLGTSGTDRFSYEQY
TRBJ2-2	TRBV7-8	ASTVTGPNTGELF
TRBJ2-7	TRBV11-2	ASGPMLAGASYEQY
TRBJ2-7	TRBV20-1	SASTGTAYYEQY
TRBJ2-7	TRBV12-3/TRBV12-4	ASSLGRGDTYEQY
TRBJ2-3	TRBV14	ASSQDFSDRGHRLADTQY
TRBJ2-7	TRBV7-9	ASSPWTVPREQY
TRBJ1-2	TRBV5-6	ASSLRPTGENYGYT